What follows are 20 T cell receptor beta chains derived from one specimen sequenced in a study of blood T cell repertoires in COVID-19. Data came from immunoSEQ multiplex PCR; TCRdb stores just in-frame clones and leaves some out. The sample has over 110,000 clones, about nine tenths seen once. The specimen was peripheral blood. These TCRs come from a human donor in a cohort sampled during active COVID-19.

This chain joins TRBV6-2 or TRBV6-3 and TRBJ2-7; 8 bases are a match to TRBD1. The CDR3 totals 14 residues. Germline trimming cut 2 bases from V and 10 bases from J; bases unmatched to any gene: 10. Looked up from germline, CDR1 is MNHEY and CDR2 is SVGEGT. The CDR3: CASSYGSRGLHQYF. The DNA of the CDR3 is TGTGCCAGCAGTTACGGGAGCAGGGGGCTCCACCAGTACTTC.

J is TRBJ1-5 and V is TRBV7-9; possibly TRBD1 for D (5 bases). The germline V and J ends were trimmed by 1 base and 7 bases, with 11 bases remaining between them. This CDR3 has 14 amino acids. Germline V gene lookup returns CDR1 SEHNR and CDR2 FQNEAQ (reference sequence). Written as DNA, the CDR3 is TGTGCCAGCAGCTTAGGGGGCTTTAGGCAGCCCCAGCATTTT. Amino acid sequence: CASSLGGFRQPQHF.

The count of this clone is one. The gene calls are TRBV5-5 and TRBJ2-2, with 7 bases lining up with TRBD1. The CDR3 sequence is 15 residues long. CDR1 and CDR2 from the germline V gene are SGHKS and YYEKEE (reference sequence). With 4 bases clipped from V and 4 bases from J, the junction kept 7 bases outside the gene matches. CDR3 sequence reads: CASSLAGDSTGELFF. The CDR3 DNA follows: TGTGCCAGCAGCCTCGCCGGGGACAGCACCGGGGAGCTGTTTTTT. The variable domain in full, completed from reference TRBV5-5 and TRBJ2-2, reads DAGVTQSPTHLIKTRGQQVTLRCSPISGHKSVSWYQQVLGQGPQFIFQYYEKEERGRGNFPDRFSARQFPNYSSELNVNALLLGDSALYLCASSLAGDSTGELFFGEGSRLTVL.

The chain recombines TRBV27 with TRBJ1-1; possibly TRBD1 for D (6 bases). Germline CDR1 is MNHEY and CDR2 is SMNVEV (reference sequence). This CDR3 has 13 residues. V was clipped by 8 bases and J by 5 bases, with 15 bases between them. The CDR3, as DNA: TGTGCCAGCGGATTAAAGAGGGGGACTGAAGCTTTCTTT. This translates into CASGLKRGTEAFF.

The chain carries TRBV29-1 and TRBJ1-2; D might be TRBD1 (6 bases). Between the trimmed V and J ends, which lost 0 bases and 4 bases, there was a span of 24 bases. The CDR3 sequence is 18 residues long. Germline V gene lookup returns CDR1 SQVTM and CDR2 ANQGSEA. The CDR3 sequence is CSVEDPGRDTENFYGYTF. The DNA for the CDR3 is TGCAGCGTTGAAGATCCTGGAAGGGACACCGAAAATTTCTATGGCTACACCTTC.

For this clone: The junction differs from germline at one of its ends, possibly a read error. The chain is built from TRBV7-7 and TRBJ2-7; weak D call: TRBD2 (6 bases). CDR3 size: 13 residues. CDR1 and CDR2 (germline): SSHAT, FNYEAQ (reference sequence). CDR3 in amino acids: CASSPSGSYEQYF. The CDR3 nucleotides are TGTGCTAGCAGCCCAAGCGGGTCCTACGAGCAGTACTTC.

V and J are TRBV6-2 or TRBV6-3 and TRBJ2-5, with unresolved D. The CDR3 has 13 residues. Per the germline V gene, CDR1 is MNHEY and CDR2 is SVGEGT. Deletions cut 2 bases from V and 3 bases from J, with 7 bases between. CDR3 bases: TGTGCCAGCAGTTACAACAGCAAAGAGACCCAGTACTTC. The encoded protein is CASSYNSKETQYF.

V is TRBV3-1 (or the pseudogene TRBV3-2) and J is TRBJ2-5; TRBD2 matches 9 bases. The CDR3 has 17 amino acids. The V segment lost 0 bases and the J segment 5 bases; nucleotides outside the gene matches: 10. Germline V lookup: CDR1 LGHDT, CDR2 YNNKEL (reference sequence). CDR3 residues: CASSQDGVGLAGETQYF. DNA of the CDR3: TGTGCCAGCAGCCAAGATGGAGTGGGACTAGCAGGGGAGACCCAGTACTTC.

The V gene is TRBV30, the J gene TRBJ1-4; 7 bases are shared with TRBD1. The V gene's germline CDR1 is GTSNPN and CDR2 SVGIG (reference sequence). The junction had 11 bases not matched to a gene; V was cut back by 2 bases and J by 14 bases. The CDR3 has 13 amino acids. The CDR3 sequence is CAWSWTGASGLFF. The CDR3 nucleotides read TGTGCCTGGAGTTGGACAGGAGCCTCGGGGCTGTTTTTT.

The chain joins TRBV4-3 to TRBJ1-2, with D unclear. This CDR3 has 15 amino acids. With 0 bases removed from V and 2 bases from J, the gap between germline ends came to 10 bases. Germline loops: CDR1 LGHNA, CDR2 YSLEER. The CDR3 bases are TGCGCCAGCAGCCAAGACTTCCAACGGAACTATGGCTACACCTTC. This gives the protein CASSQDFQRNYGYTF.

V and J are TRBV3-1 (or the pseudogene TRBV3-2) and TRBJ2-2; possible D gene TRBD1, 5 bases. Germline values: CDR1 LGHDT, CDR2 YNNKEL (reference sequence). Trimming removed 4 bases from V and 7 bases from J, with 10 bases in between. This CDR3 is built from 13 residues. The CDR3 DNA reads as TGTGCCAGCAGCCTAGGGCAGGGCGGGGAGCTGTTTTTT. This codes for CASSLGQGGELFF.

The J gene is TRBJ1-6, the V gene TRBV4-1; no clear D. CDR3 length equals 16 residues. The V gene lost 5 bases and the J gene lost 7 bases, with 18 bases spanning the gap. CDR1 and CDR2 from the germline V gene are MGHRA and YSYEKL. The CDR3 DNA is TGCGCCAGCAGCATCCACGAGGCAGTAACAAATTCACCCCTCCACTTT. Translated: CASSIHEAVTNSPLHF.

The rearrangement joins TRBV6-5 to TRBJ2-4; possible D gene TRBD2, 7 bases. Germline V gene lookup returns CDR1 MNHEY and CDR2 SVGAGI. Trimming took off 2 bases at V and 3 bases at J, with 14 bases between the two ends. The CDR3 is made up of 16 amino acids. CDR3 amino acids: CASSYVGEGVKNIQYF. The CDR3, as DNA: TGTGCCAGCAGTTACGTAGGGGAGGGGGTCAAAAACATTCAGTACTTC.

Written as DNA, the CDR3 is TGTGCCTGGAGTGTAGGGGGAGATCAGCCCCAGCATTTT. It specifies CAWSVGGDQPQHF. The chain couples TRBV30 to TRBJ1-5; perhaps TRBD1 as D (6 bases). CDR1 is GTSNPN and CDR2 is SVGIG in the germline V gene (reference sequence). CDR3 length: 13 residues. Deletions cut 0 bases from V and 5 bases from J, with 8 bases between.

This clone was seen once. The V call is TRBV6-5, the J call TRBJ2-1; 9 bases align to TRBD2. V shed 7 bases and J 10 bases; nucleotides not matched to a gene: 11. The germline gives CDR1 MNHEY, CDR2 SVGAGI. The CDR3 loop spans 14 amino acids. Here the CDR3 reads CASTNPGLAGEQFF. The CDR3 nucleotides read TGTGCCAGCACCAATCCGGGACTAGCAGGAGAGCAGTTCTTC.

This clone was seen more than once but under ten times. The chain is built from TRBV14 and TRBJ1-1; D gene uncertain. Germline values: CDR1 SGHDN, CDR2 FVKESK. The CDR3 is 15 residues long. The germline V and J ends were trimmed by 2 bases and 1 base, with 11 bases remaining between them. The CDR3 DNA reads TGTGCCAGCAGCCAATTTGGTCTGGCGAACACTGAAGCTTTCTTT. It yields the protein CASSQFGLANTEAFF.

In its sample, this clone was seen once. The chain is built from TRBV13 and TRBJ1-1, with 7 positions matching TRBD1. The V segment lost 5 bases and the J segment 0 bases; nucleotides outside the gene matches: 3. This CDR3 is built from 14 residues. The germline gives CDR1 PRHDT, CDR2 FYEKMQ (reference sequence). The CDR3 protein is CASSLGQLNTEAFF. The CDR3 DNA sequence: TGTGCCAGCAGCCTGGGACAGTTGAACACTGAAGCTTTCTTT.

This chain links TRBV24-1 with TRBJ2-1; D is uncertain. CDR3 size: 11 residues. Germline V gene sequence: CDR1 KGHDR, CDR2 SFDVKD. Trimming shortened V by 8 bases and J by 5 bases, and 6 bases separated the two germline ends. In DNA, the CDR3 is TGTGCCACCAACCGGGACAATGAGCAGTTCTTC. Protein: CATNRDNEQFF.

V gene TRBV28 combines with J gene TRBJ2-2; 7 positions agree with TRBD1. This CDR3 is built from 14 residues. The germline CDR1 and CDR2 sequences are MDHEN and SYDVKM. V shed 4 bases, J shed 7 bases, and the junction held 6 bases outside the gene matches. CDR3 nucleotides: TGTGCCAGCAGTTCCGGGACAGAAGGCGGGGAGCTGTTTTTT. Protein: CASSSGTEGGELFF.

This chain joins TRBV7-9 and TRBJ2-3; D gene uncertain. Between the trimmed V and J ends, which lost 5 bases and 2 bases, there was a span of 11 bases. The CDR3 sequence is 14 residues long. Germline CDR1 and CDR2: SEHNR and FQNEAQ (reference sequence). The CDR3: CASSPPRYTDTQYF. The CDR3 coding sequence is TGTGCCAGCAGCCCACCGCGGTACACAGATACGCAGTATTTT.